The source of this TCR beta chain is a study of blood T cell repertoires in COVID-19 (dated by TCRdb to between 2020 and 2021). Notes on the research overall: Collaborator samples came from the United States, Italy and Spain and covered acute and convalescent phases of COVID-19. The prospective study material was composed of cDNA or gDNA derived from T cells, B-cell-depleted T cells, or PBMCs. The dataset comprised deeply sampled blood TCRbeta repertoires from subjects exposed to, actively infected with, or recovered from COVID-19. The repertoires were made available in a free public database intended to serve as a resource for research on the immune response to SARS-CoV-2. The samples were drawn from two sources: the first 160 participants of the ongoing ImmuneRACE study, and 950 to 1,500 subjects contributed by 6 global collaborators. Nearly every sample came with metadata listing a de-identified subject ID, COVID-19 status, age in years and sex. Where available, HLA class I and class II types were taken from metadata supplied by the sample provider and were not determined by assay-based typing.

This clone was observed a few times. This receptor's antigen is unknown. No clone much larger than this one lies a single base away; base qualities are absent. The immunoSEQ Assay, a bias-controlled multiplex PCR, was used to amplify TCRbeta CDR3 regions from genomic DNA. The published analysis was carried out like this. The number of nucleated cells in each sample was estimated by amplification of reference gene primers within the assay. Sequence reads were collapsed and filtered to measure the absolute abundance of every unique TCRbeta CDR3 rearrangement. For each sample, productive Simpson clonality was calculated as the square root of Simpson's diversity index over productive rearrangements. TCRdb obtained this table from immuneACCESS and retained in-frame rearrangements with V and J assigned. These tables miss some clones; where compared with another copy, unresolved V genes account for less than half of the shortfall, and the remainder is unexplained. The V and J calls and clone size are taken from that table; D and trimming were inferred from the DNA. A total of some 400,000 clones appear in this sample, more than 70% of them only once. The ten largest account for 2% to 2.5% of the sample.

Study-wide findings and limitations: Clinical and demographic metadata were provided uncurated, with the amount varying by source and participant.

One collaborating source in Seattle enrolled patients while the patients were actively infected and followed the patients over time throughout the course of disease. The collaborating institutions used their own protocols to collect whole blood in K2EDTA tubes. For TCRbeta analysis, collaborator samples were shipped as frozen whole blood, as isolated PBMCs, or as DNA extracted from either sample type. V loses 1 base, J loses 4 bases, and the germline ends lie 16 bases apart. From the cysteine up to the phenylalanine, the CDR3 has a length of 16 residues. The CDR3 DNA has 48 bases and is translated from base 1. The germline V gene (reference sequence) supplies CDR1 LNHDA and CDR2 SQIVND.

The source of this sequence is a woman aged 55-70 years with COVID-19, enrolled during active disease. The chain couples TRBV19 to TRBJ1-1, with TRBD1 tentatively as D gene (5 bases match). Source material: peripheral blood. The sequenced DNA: TGTGCCAGTAGTATAGGTGGTTTCCGGACATCCACTGAAGCTTTCTTT. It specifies CASSIGGFRTSTEAFF.